These T cell receptor beta chains were read from a single sample in a study of shared clonotypes between healthy human individuals. Data came from immunoSEQ multiplex PCR; TCRdb stores just in-frame clones and leaves some out. Of some 2 million clones in the sample, 85% to 95% were seen once. The sequencing input was naive CD4+ T cells sorted from blood. The receptors come from a man aged 18 to 29 in good health. CDR3s include the opening cysteine and the closing phenylalanine or tryptophan. The order of the fields is CDR3 protein, CDR3 DNA, CDR3 length, V gene, clone size, D gene, J gene. The D gene is left open where the match is weak. The listing skips clone size in some rows; elsewhere it reads once, few, many or a size class.

CDR3: CASRDPGLAGEQYF; DNA: TGTGCCAGCAGGGATCCGGGACTAGCTGGCGAGCAGTACTTC; length: 14; V: TRBV6-6; size: once; D: TRBD2; J: TRBJ2-7
CDR3: CASSPTGGGTDTQYF; DNA: TGTGCCAGCTCACCGACAGGGGGAGGCACAGATACGCAGTATTTT; length: 15; V: TRBV18; size: NA; D: TRBD1; J: TRBJ2-3
CDR3: CASSLAGAGNTIYF; DNA: TGCGCCAGCAGCTTGGCCGGGGCCGGAAACACCATATATTTT; length: 14; V: TRBV5-1; size: NA; D: NA; J: TRBJ1-3
CDR3: CASSFRTGGLMDGYTF; DNA: TGTGCCAGCAGCTTTCGGACAGGGGGCCTAATGGACGGCTACACCTTC; length: 16; V: TRBV5-4; size: NA; D: TRBD1; J: TRBJ1-2
CDR3: CASSSGIPPNEQFF; DNA: TGTGCCAGCAGTTCTGGAATCCCTCCCAATGAGCAGTTCTTC; length: 14; V: TRBV6-1; size: NA; D: NA; J: TRBJ2-1
CDR3: CASSAAGGSYNEQFF; DNA: TGTGCCAGCAGCGCCGCCGGGGGTTCCTACAATGAGCAGTTCTTC; length: 15; V: TRBV7-2; size: NA; D: NA; J: TRBJ2-1
CDR3: CASSVGAFNEKLFF; DNA: TGTGCCAGCAGCGTGGGCGCGTTTAATGAAAAACTGTTTTTT; length: 14; V: TRBV9; size: NA; D: NA; J: TRBJ1-4
CDR3: CASSHAGDRAVSGANVLTF; DNA: TGCGCCAGCAGCCACGCAGGGGACAGGGCCGTCTCTGGGGCCAACGTCCTGACTTTC; length: 19; V: TRBV4-1; size: NA; D: TRBD1; J: TRBJ2-6
CDR3: CASSEREPNFNYGYTF; DNA: TGTGCCAGCAGTGAACGGGAGCCCAATTTTAACTATGGCTACACCTTC; length: 16; V: TRBV2; size: NA; D: NA; J: TRBJ1-2
CDR3: CASSFTLAGVPYKETQYF; DNA: TGTGCCAGCAGCTTCACCCTAGCGGGGGTCCCCTATAAAGAGACCCAGTACTTC; length: 18; V: TRBV7-9; size: NA; D: TRBD2; J: TRBJ2-5
CDR3: CASSSPSYEQYF; DNA: TGCGCCAGCAGCTCCCCTTCCTACGAGCAGTACTTC; length: 12; V: TRBV5-1; size: NA; D: NA; J: TRBJ2-7
CDR3: CASSLQGAVGETQYF; DNA: TGTGCTAGCAGCTTGCAGGGGGCGGTGGGAGAGACCCAGTACTTC; length: 15; V: TRBV7-7; size: NA; D: TRBD1; J: TRBJ2-5
CDR3: CASSQEGSGRLPGNTIYF; DNA: TGCGCCAGCAGCCAAGAAGGGAGCGGCAGGTTACCTGGAAACACCATATATTTT; length: 18; V: TRBV4-1; size: NA; D: NA; J: TRBJ1-3
CDR3: CASSVLAGPWNTGELFF; DNA: TGCGCCAGCAGCGTTCTAGCGGGCCCTTGGAACACCGGGGAGCTGTTTTTT; length: 17; V: TRBV5-1; size: NA; D: TRBD2; J: TRBJ2-2
CDR3: CASSSLSSDTQYF; DNA: TGTGCCAGCAGCTCCCTGAGTTCGGATACGCAGTATTTT; length: 13; V: TRBV11-2; size: few; D: NA; J: TRBJ2-3
CDR3: CASSLGSSYEQYF; DNA: TGCGCCAGCAGTCTTGGGAGCTCCTACGAGCAGTACTTC; length: 13; V: TRBV5-1; size: NA; D: NA; J: TRBJ2-7
CDR3: CASSLDGRSGNTIYF; DNA: TGCGCCAGCAGCCTGGACGGACGCTCTGGAAACACCATATATTTT; length: 15; V: TRBV5-1; size: NA; D: NA; J: TRBJ1-3
CDR3: CASSLGASPQETQYF; DNA: TGTGCCAGCAGCTTAGGGGCTAGCCCTCAAGAGACCCAGTACTTC; length: 15; V: TRBV7-9; size: NA; D: NA; J: TRBJ2-5